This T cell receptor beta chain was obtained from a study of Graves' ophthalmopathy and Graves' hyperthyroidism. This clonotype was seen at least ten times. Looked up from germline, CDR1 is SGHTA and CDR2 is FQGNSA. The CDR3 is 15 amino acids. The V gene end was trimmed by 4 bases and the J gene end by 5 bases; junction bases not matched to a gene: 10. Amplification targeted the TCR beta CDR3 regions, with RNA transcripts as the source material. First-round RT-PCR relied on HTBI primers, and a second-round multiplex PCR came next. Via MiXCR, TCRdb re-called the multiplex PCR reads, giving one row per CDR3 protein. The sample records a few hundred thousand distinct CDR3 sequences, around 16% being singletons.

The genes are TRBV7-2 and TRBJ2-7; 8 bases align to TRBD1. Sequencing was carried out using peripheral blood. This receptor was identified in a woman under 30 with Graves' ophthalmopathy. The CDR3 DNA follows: TGTGCCAGCAGCTCCCCCAGGGGGCTAGGAAACGAGCAGTACTTC. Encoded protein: CASSSPRGLGNEQYF.